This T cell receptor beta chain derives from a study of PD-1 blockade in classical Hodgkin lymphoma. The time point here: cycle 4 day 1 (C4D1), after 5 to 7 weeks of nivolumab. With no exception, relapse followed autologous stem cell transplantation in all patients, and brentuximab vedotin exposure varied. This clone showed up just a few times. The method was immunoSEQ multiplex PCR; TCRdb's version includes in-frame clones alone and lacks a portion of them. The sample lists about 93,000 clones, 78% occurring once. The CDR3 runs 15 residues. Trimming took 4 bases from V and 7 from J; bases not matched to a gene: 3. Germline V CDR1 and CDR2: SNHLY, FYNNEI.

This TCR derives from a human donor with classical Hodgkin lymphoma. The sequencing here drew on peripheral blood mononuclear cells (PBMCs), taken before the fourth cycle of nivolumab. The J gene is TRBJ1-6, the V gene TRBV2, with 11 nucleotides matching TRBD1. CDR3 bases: TGTGCCAGCAGTGGGGGGACAGGGGGAAATTCACCCCTCCACTTT. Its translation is CASSGGTGGNSPLHF.